This is a list of T cell receptor beta chains from one sample in a study of control samples from healthy donors and cancer patients. The data were produced by immunoSEQ multiplex PCR, yet TCRdb's version contains in-frame clones alone and is incomplete. The table has hundreds of thousands of clones, 75% to 95% seen once. Sequencing was performed on PBMCs. The receptors come from a man aged 40-49 years with head and neck cancer. CDR3s include the opening cysteine and the closing phenylalanine or tryptophan. The D gene is left open where the match is weak.

cdr3_aa: CATYSAPERGEQYF
cdr3_nt: TGTGCCACCTACTCAGCCCCCGAGCGTGGAGAGCAGTACTTC
d_call: .
v_call: TRBV10-3
cdr3_length: 14
j_call: TRBJ2-7

cdr3_aa: CASTRRLDSPLHF
cdr3_nt: TGTGCCAGCACCCGGCGACTTGATTCACCCCTCCACTTT
d_call: .
v_call: TRBV6-5
cdr3_length: 13
j_call: TRBJ1-6

cdr3_aa: CAWSVLRDGGYEQYF
cdr3_nt: TGTGCCTGGAGTGTACTGAGGGATGGTGGCTACGAGCAGTACTTC
d_call: .
v_call: TRBV30
cdr3_length: 15
j_call: TRBJ2-7

cdr3_aa: CASNRGGQTHTGELFF
cdr3_nt: TGCGCCAGCAACCGAGGGGGGCAGACTCACACCGGGGAGCTGTTTTTT
d_call: .
v_call: TRBV5-1
cdr3_length: 16
j_call: TRBJ2-2

cdr3_aa: CASSIDRRGGEQYF
cdr3_nt: TGTGCCAGTAGTATAGACCGCCGCGGGGGAGAGCAGTACTTC
d_call: TRBD2
v_call: TRBV19
cdr3_length: 14
j_call: TRBJ2-7

cdr3_aa: CASSFDRGPYEQYF
cdr3_nt: TGTGCCAGCAGCTTCGACAGGGGACCTTACGAGCAGTACTTC
d_call: TRBD1
v_call: TRBV7-2
cdr3_length: 14
j_call: TRBJ2-7

cdr3_aa: CASSPEGGGGRYNEQFF
cdr3_nt: TGTGCCAGCAGCCCAGAAGGGGGCGGCGGGCGATACAATGAGCAGTTCTTC
d_call: TRBD1
v_call: TRBV6-2/TRBV6-3
cdr3_length: 17
j_call: TRBJ2-1

cdr3_aa: CASSWGTDTQYF
cdr3_nt: TGTGCCAGCAGCTGGGGCACAGATACGCAGTATTTT
d_call: .
v_call: TRBV5-6
cdr3_length: 12
j_call: TRBJ2-3

cdr3_aa: CASNSQGDEQFF
cdr3_nt: TGTGCCAGCAATAGTCAGGGCGATGAGCAGTTCTTC
d_call: .
v_call: TRBV12-3/TRBV12-4
cdr3_length: 12
j_call: TRBJ2-1

cdr3_aa: CASSLESGEQFF
cdr3_nt: TGCGCCAGCAGCTTGGAGAGCGGTGAGCAGTTCTTC
d_call: .
v_call: TRBV5-1
cdr3_length: 12
j_call: TRBJ2-1

cdr3_aa: CASSPMRMMPGSGNTIYF
cdr3_nt: TGTGCCAGCTCACCAATGAGAATGATGCCGGGGAGTGGAAACACCATATATTTT
d_call: .
v_call: TRBV18
cdr3_length: 18
j_call: TRBJ1-3

cdr3_aa: CASHSREVLGTQYF
cdr3_nt: TGTGCCAGCCATTCCAGGGAAGTTCTCGGGACCCAGTACTTC
d_call: .
v_call: TRBV5-8
cdr3_length: 14
j_call: TRBJ2-5

cdr3_aa: CASSLDRGDEQYF
cdr3_nt: TGCGCCAGCAGCTTGGATAGGGGGGACGAGCAGTACTTC
d_call: .
v_call: TRBV5-1
cdr3_length: 13
j_call: TRBJ2-7

cdr3_aa: CASSLNRFYEQYF
cdr3_nt: TGTGCCAGCAGCTTAAACAGGTTTTACGAGCAGTACTTC
d_call: .
v_call: TRBV11-2
cdr3_length: 13
j_call: TRBJ2-7

cdr3_aa: CASSLAPASSRNEKLFF
cdr3_nt: TGCGCCAGCAGCTTGGCCCCTGCCAGCTCCCGTAATGAAAAACTGTTTTTT
d_call: .
v_call: TRBV5-1
cdr3_length: 17
j_call: TRBJ1-4

cdr3_aa: CASSLDRHNEQFF
cdr3_nt: TGCGCCAGCAGCTTGGACAGGCACAATGAGCAGTTCTTC
d_call: .
v_call: TRBV5-1
cdr3_length: 13
j_call: TRBJ2-1

cdr3_aa: CASSPGLAGAVNEQFF
cdr3_nt: TGTGCCAGCTCACCAGGACTAGCGGGAGCCGTAAATGAGCAGTTCTTC
d_call: TRBD2
v_call: TRBV18
cdr3_length: 16
j_call: TRBJ2-1